The present entry profiles one TCR beta chain with its context. The antigen is not known. These data belong to a study of cytomegalovirus exposure and HLA in healthy donors. Study-level points and caveats: Several V segments, TRBV6-2 and TRBV6-3 among them, could not be told apart and were dropped. Productive status was seen about 90% or about 30% of the time for most TCR beta V segments in an earlier analysis.

The length of the CDR3 is 15 residues. Trimming took off 1 base at V and 0 bases at J, with 10 bases between the two ends. CDR1 is SEHNR, CDR2 FQNEAQ, per germline (reference sequence). PCR involved 60 Vbeta and 13 Jbeta primers. Original processing methods: A later analysis counted tens of millions of unique TCR beta chains, around 10 million shared. Clones were read by immunoSEQ multiplex PCR, and TCRdb kept only the in-frame ones, dropping some. V and J calls and clone size are as listed in that table; D and trimming were resolved from the DNA. The sample lists 210,000 or so clones, 85% occurring once.

This sequence joins TRBV7-9 and TRBJ2-7; weak D call: TRBD1 (5 bases). The sample taken for sequencing was PBMCs. The TCR originated in a girl aged 2 to 10 in good health and CMV-seronegative. In nucleotides, the CDR3 is TGTGCCAGCAGCTTAGAAGGGGCGAGCTCCTACGAGCAGTACTTC. Amino acids: CASSLEGASSYEQYF.